This T cell receptor beta chain emerged from a study of blood T cell repertoires in COVID-19. Sequencing used immunoSEQ multiplex PCR; TCRdb keeps in-frame clones, though not all of them. Found here are about 59,000 clones, 78% of them singletons; the top ten hold roughly 12%. The V gene end was trimmed by 6 bases and the J gene end by 7 bases; junction bases not matched to a gene: 8. The CDR3 is 15 residues long. CDR1 ENHRY and CDR2 SYGVKD come from the germline V gene. The chain employs TRBV10-3 and TRBJ2-1; TRBD1 matches 11 bases. The sequenced material came from peripheral blood. The origin of this receptor is an older man with acute or convalescent COVID-19. CDR3 sequence (DNA): TGTGCCATCAGCGCGGACAGGGGGCGCCGAAATGAGCAGTTCTTC. Protein sequence: CAISADRGRRNEQFF.